This T cell receptor beta chain originates from a study of tumor and adjacent non-tumor tissue in lung cancer. For the study at large: Aged roughly 31 to 85 years, patients included roughly ten men and 5 women with stage I to III disease. Overall study results and limits: Normal lung showed higher cumulative top 100 clone frequency than tumor. Significantly higher TCR diversity was found in tumor than normal lung.

No cell sorting was done before RNA was extracted from the tissue. Notes on this clonotype: The antigen is not known. One junction end disagrees with the germline gene, perhaps due to a read error.

From germline, CDR1 is MGHRA and CDR2 YSYEKL. This CDR3 has 14 amino acids. The library came from three nested PCR rounds adapted from ARM-PCR protocols. One entry per CDR3 protein, called by TCRdb with MiXCR from the multiplex PCR reads. The sample carries about 75,000 distinct CDR3 sequences, roughly 80% recorded once. The sample taken for sequencing was lung tumor tissue. V usage is TRBV4-1 and J usage is TRBJ2-3; TRBD1 might be the D (5 bases). This receptor was identified in a woman aged 45-59 years with non-small cell lung cancer. This chain's CDR3 is CASSQDGATYTQCF. The DNA of the CDR3 is TGCGCCAGCAGCCAAGATGGGGCGACATATACGCAGTGTTTT.